The clone carrying this T cell receptor beta chain has more than one count but fewer than ten. This entry belongs to a study of shared clonotypes between healthy human individuals. About the study: There were three CD4 naive, three CD4 memory, two CD8 naive and one CD8 memory plates per donor.

Study donors comprised healthy, HIV-negative adults devoid of recent acute infection or vaccination. Every donor was a Caucasian adult from Nashville, Tennessee. TCRdb keeps only in-frame clones here, not all; method: immunoSEQ multiplex PCR. The sample has about 2.3 million clones; under 95% are singletons. Germline V lookup: CDR1 LNHDA, CDR2 SQIVND (reference sequence). V gave up 3 bases and J gave up 0 bases, with 8 bases separating them. The CDR3 contains 15 residues. The sample comprised naive CD4+ T cells from PBMCs. Subset specified: CD45RA+ positively selected. The gene calls are TRBV19 and TRBJ1-4; possible D gene TRBD1, 5 bases. This clonotype was sampled from a man younger than 35 in good health. Some clones in this sample may be carry-over from other donors' samples. The CDR3 loop is CASSISRATNEKLFF. In nucleotides, the CDR3 is TGTGCCAGTAGTATCAGCAGGGCAACTAATGAAAAACTGTTTTTT.